These 18 T cell receptor beta chains came from one sample sequenced in a study of regulatory T cells in long-lasting Graves disease. Sample time point: newly diagnosed GD, antithyroid drugs for less than 3 months. PBMC RNA served as the TCR library source. Assembly of TCR beta libraries relied on iRepertoire HTBI primers together with Arm-PCR of CDR3 regions. MiXCR, run by TCRdb on the multiplex PCR reads, gives a single entry per CDR3 protein. The sample holds roughly 610,000 distinct CDR3 sequences, less than 20% seen once. This sample also appeared in a second study, on T cells in Graves' hyperthyroidism and ophthalmopathy.

Sequencing used peripheral blood mononuclear cells (PBMCs), obtained at new diagnosis, from a patient treated with antithyroid drugs. These receptors came from a woman aged 25 to 45 with Graves disease.

The table lists this clonotype with a few counts. The chain is built from TRBV3-1 and TRBJ2-7, with 11 bases aligning to TRBD2. Looked up from germline, CDR1 is LGHDT and CDR2 is YNNKEL (reference sequence). After removal of 7 bases from V and 4 bases from J, the junction contained 12 bases not matched to a gene. The CDR3 sequence is 16 residues long. This CDR3 reads CASTSPGSSGRYEQYF. In DNA, the CDR3 is TGTGCCAGCACTTCACCAGGTTCTAGCGGGAGGTACGAGCAGTACTTC.

This clonotype was counted between two and nine times. The chain recombines TRBV6-1 with TRBJ1-1, with D uncertain. CDR1 and CDR2 (germline): MNHNS, SASEGT. The CDR3 runs to 16 residues. Trimming left V 5 bases short and J 1 base short, with 17 bases between. CDR3 DNA: TGTGCCAGCAGTCCAGGACTGGGTGTAGGGAACACTGAAGCTTTCTTT. This encodes CASSPGLGVGNTEAFF.

The chain employs TRBV6-1 and TRBJ2-3, with D maybe TRBD1 (5 bases). The germline V gene encodes CDR1 MNHNS and CDR2 SASEGT. This CDR3 region has 13 residues. The germline V and J ends were trimmed by 6 bases and 6 bases, with 13 bases remaining between them. CDR3 amino acids: CASRQDFFDTQYF. The DNA for the CDR3 is TGTGCCAGCAGACAGGATTTTTTCGATACGCAGTATTTT.

This clonotype was counted many times. The V gene is TRBV19, the J gene TRBJ2-7; 9 nucleotides align to TRBD2. The J segment lost 1 base and the V segment lost 2 bases, leaving 3 bases of the junction unmatched. The CDR3 length is 15 residues. The germline gives CDR1 LNHDA, CDR2 SQIVND (reference sequence). The CDR3 DNA reads as TGTGCCAGTAGTATACCTAGCGGGACATCCTACGAGCAGTACTTC. Translated, it gives CASSIPSGTSYEQYF.

This chain joins TRBV20-1 and TRBJ2-7; D is unresolved. The CDR3 sequence is 14 residues long. V dropped 3 bases and J dropped 5 bases, with 17 bases sitting between them. Germline values: CDR1 DFQATT, CDR2 SNEGSKA (reference sequence). CDR3 sequence reads: CSARNPQVPHEQYF. DNA for the CDR3: TGCAGTGCTAGGAACCCCCAGGTTCCCCACGAGCAGTACTTC.

The chain joins TRBV5-5 to TRBJ2-2, with D uncertain. Trimming left V 2 bases short and J 8 bases short, with 10 bases between. Per germline, CDR1 SGHKS and CDR2 YYEKEE (reference sequence). The CDR3 extends over 13 amino acids. CDR3 amino acids: CASSFSYPGELFF. CDR3 nucleotides: TGTGCCAGCAGCTTTTCCTATCCTGGGGAGCTGTTTTTT.

This clonotype was seen at least ten times. J is TRBJ1-1 and V is TRBV27; D remains unclear. Trimming left V 5 bases short and J 1 base short, with 8 bases between. The CDR3 length is 13 residues. The V gene's germline CDR1 is MNHEY and CDR2 SMNVEV (reference sequence). The CDR3 nucleotides are TGTGCCAGCAGTCACTACAAGAACACTGAAGCTTTCTTT. This codes for CASSHYKNTEAFF.

The chain employs TRBV20-1 and TRBJ2-2; TRBD2 aligns across 10 bases. V lost 4 bases, J lost 0 bases, and 5 bases stayed unmatched. The CDR3 runs to 16 residues. Per the germline V gene, CDR1 is DFQATT and CDR2 is SNEGSKA (reference sequence). The CDR3 DNA reads TGCAGTGCTAAACTAGCGGGAACATCGAACACCGGGGAGCTGTTTTTT. Protein product: CSAKLAGTSNTGELFF.

This clonotype was seen at least ten times. The CDR3 region is CATTDRAFYTF. Written as DNA, the CDR3 is TGTGCCACCACCGACAGGGCCTTCTACACCTTC. This chain joins TRBV2 and TRBJ1-2; 7 nucleotides agree with TRBD1. From germline, CDR1 is SNHLY and CDR2 FYNNEI. The CDR3 spans 11 residues. J gave up 10 bases and V 10 bases, and 9 bases lay outside the gene matches.

This clonotype was counted only a few times. CDR3 DNA: TGTGCCAGCAGCTTCCGTTCCCATGAGCAGTTCTTC. This gives the protein CASSFRSHEQFF. This chain connects TRBV7-8 to TRBJ2-1; no clear D. Germline V lookup: CDR1 SGHVS, CDR2 FQNEAQ. The CDR3 length is 12 residues. The germline V and J ends were trimmed by 3 bases and 8 bases, with 8 bases remaining between them.

This clonotype was detected only a few times. This chain links TRBV7-9 with TRBJ1-1; D uncertain. Germline CDR1 SEHNR, CDR2 FQNEAQ (reference sequence). The CDR3 has 14 amino acids. The ends were cut back, 1 base at V and 1 base at J, with 7 bases in the middle. The CDR3 loop is CASSLEMENTEAFF. The CDR3 nucleotides read TGTGCCAGCAGCTTAGAAATGGAGAACACTGAAGCTTTCTTT.

The chain uses TRBV11-2 and TRBJ2-5; 9 bases map to TRBD1. Germline loops: CDR1 SGHAT, CDR2 FQNNGV. V was clipped by 4 bases and J by 1 base; unmatched bases: 4. This CDR3 comprises 15 residues. The CDR3 is CASSWTGQGQETQYF. DNA for the CDR3: TGTGCCAGCAGCTGGACGGGACAGGGCCAAGAGACCCAGTACTTC.

The V call is TRBV19, the J call TRBJ2-1; D may correspond to TRBD1 or TRBD2 (5 bases each). This CDR3 is 15 amino acids long. The V and J ends lost 5 bases and 0 bases respectively, with 11 bases between them. In germline, CDR1 is LNHDA, CDR2 SQIVND (reference sequence). In DNA, the CDR3 is TGTGCCAGTAGTCTGGGGGAAAGCTCCTACAATGAGCAGTTCTTC. This sequence encodes CASSLGESSYNEQFF.

V gene TRBV30 combines with J gene TRBJ1-5; D may be TRBD1 (5 bases). CDR3 length: 11 amino acids. V gave up 8 bases and J gave up 7 bases, with 12 bases separating them. Germline loops: CDR1 GTSNPN, CDR2 SVGIG (reference sequence). In DNA, the CDR3 is TGTGCCGCCGGGGGGGTACAGCCCCAGCATTTT. Its translation: CAAGGVQPQHF. Full variable domain (outside the CDR3, taken from reference TRBV30 and TRBJ1-5): SQTIHQWPATLVQPVGSPLSLECTVEGTSNPNLYWYRQAAGRGLQLLFYSVGIGQISSEVPQNLSASRPQDRQFILSSKKLLLSDSGFYLCAAGGVQPQHFGDGTRLSIL.

This clonotype was recorded many times. The chain has TRBV20-1 and TRBJ2-3; weak D call: TRBD2 (6 bases). The germline V gene has CDR1 DFQATT and CDR2 SNEGSKA (reference sequence). The CDR3 has 15 residues. Trimming removed 6 bases from V and 0 bases from J, with 16 bases in between. The CDR3 here is CSAATGTSSTDTQYF. The CDR3 DNA reads TGCAGTGCCGCAACCGGGACTTCTAGCACAGATACGCAGTATTTT.

The V call is TRBV19, the J call TRBJ1-4; 7 bases align to TRBD1. Trimming removed 3 bases from V and 6 bases from J; junction bases left unmatched: 4. The CDR3 covers 14 residues. Germline loops: CDR1 LNHDA, CDR2 SQIVND (reference sequence). This chain's CDR3 is CASSIGQVHEKLFF. The CDR3 coding sequence is TGTGCCAGTAGTATCGGACAGGTACATGAAAAACTGTTTTTT.

This clonotype was detected many times. V usage is TRBV11-3 and J usage is TRBJ2-1; 12 bases are shared with TRBD2. Per the germline V gene, CDR1 is SGHNT and CDR2 is YENEEA. The CDR3 spans 18 residues. Losses at the gene ends were 5 bases for V and 7 bases for J; bases not matched to a gene: 15. Here the CDR3 DNA reads TGTGCCAGCAGCCTGGGAGGAAATTTCGGGACTAGCGGGAATGAGCAGTTCTTC. Protein product: CASSLGGNFGTSGNEQFF.

CDR3 amino acids: CSARSLGGFYEQYF. CDR3 coding DNA: TGCAGTGCTAGATCGTTGGGGGGGTTCTACGAGCAGTACTTC. V gene TRBV20-1 combines with J gene TRBJ2-7; 7 bases are a match to TRBD2. Germline V CDR1 and CDR2: DFQATT, SNEGSKA (reference sequence). The CDR3 runs to 14 residues. The junction had 7 bases not matched to a gene; V was cut back by 2 bases and J by 3 bases.